This is a list of T cell receptor beta chains from one sample in a study of CD4 and CD8 cells across lung adenocarcinoma regions. TCRdb recomputed calls from the PCR reads with MiXCR, one row per CDR3 protein. Counted here are some 9,600 distinct CDR3 sequences, about 51% occurring once; the ten biggest clones make up over 15%. Sequencing was performed on CD4+ T cells from the margin of a lung tumor. The receptors here all came from a male donor with lung adenocarcinoma. The CD4 and CD8 labels of this study may be unreliable. Both conserved end residues are part of each CDR3. Fields, in order: clone size, V gene, D gene, J gene, CDR3 protein, CDR3 DNA. A D gene is named only where the DNA matches it firmly. Clone sizes are given selectively: once, few, many, or a class where the clone is expanded.

>.|TRBV12-3/TRBV12-4|TRBD2|TRBJ2-3
CASRLSGPSTDTQYF
TGTGCCAGCAGACTTAGCGGGCCTAGCACAGATACGCAGTATTTT
>.|TRBV27|TRBD2|TRBJ2-1
CASRNLAGEETQFF
TGTGCCAGCAGGAATCTAGCGGGAGAAGAGACCCAGTTCTTC
>few|TRBV6-1|.|TRBJ2-5
CASSTGEETQYF
TGTGCCAGTTCGACTGGAGAAGAGACCCAGTACTTC
>many|TRBV7-7|.|TRBJ2-2
CASSAGANTGELFF
TGTGCTAGCAGTGCGGGGGCTAACACCGGGGAGCTGTTTTTT
>.|TRBV6-5|.|TRBJ2-3
CASSNSFRDTQYF
TGTGCCAGCAGCAACTCCTTCAGAGATACGCAGTATTTT
>.|TRBV6-5|TRBD2|TRBJ2-5
CAGSSGGTQKTQYF
TGTGCCGGCAGTTCGGGGGGTACCCAAAAGACTCAGTACTTC
>medium-sized|TRBV6-6|TRBD2|TRBJ2-3
CGGSGGEFSTDTQYF
TGTGGGGGGAGCGGGGGGGAGTTTAGCACAGATACGCAGTATTTT
>.|TRBV27|.|TRBJ1-5
CASSHPVGRKAISPSIF
.
>.|TRBV5-1|.|TRBJ2-1
CASSLQTGSYNEQFF
TGCGCCAGCAGCTTACAAACAGGGTCCTACAATGAGCAGTTCTTC
>medium-sized|TRBV4-1|.|TRBJ1-2
CASSPPSGGYTF
TGCGCCAGCAGCCCTCCAAGTGGTGGCTACACCTTC